This T cell receptor (beta chain) originates from a study of blood T cell repertoires in COVID-19. Seattle's cohort entered during active infection and was followed longitudinally. Using immunoSEQ multiplex PCR, the repertoire was profiled, and TCRdb retains in-frame clones only, with some absent. The sample shows roughly 410,000 clones, 70% to 90% of them seen only once. Germline-derived CDR1 and CDR2 are SGHTA and FQGNSA. V lost 1 base, J lost 4 bases, and 4 bases stayed unmatched. The CDR3 sequence is 15 residues long. This clonotype was obtained from a woman aged 55-69 years with COVID-19, enrolled during active disease. The rearrangement links TRBV7-2 to TRBJ2-3; 8 positions match TRBD2. Specimen: peripheral blood. In DNA form, the CDR3 reads TGTGCCAGCAGCTTAGGGACGGGGGGGGCAGATACGCAGTATTTT. Protein product: CASSLGTGGADTQYF.